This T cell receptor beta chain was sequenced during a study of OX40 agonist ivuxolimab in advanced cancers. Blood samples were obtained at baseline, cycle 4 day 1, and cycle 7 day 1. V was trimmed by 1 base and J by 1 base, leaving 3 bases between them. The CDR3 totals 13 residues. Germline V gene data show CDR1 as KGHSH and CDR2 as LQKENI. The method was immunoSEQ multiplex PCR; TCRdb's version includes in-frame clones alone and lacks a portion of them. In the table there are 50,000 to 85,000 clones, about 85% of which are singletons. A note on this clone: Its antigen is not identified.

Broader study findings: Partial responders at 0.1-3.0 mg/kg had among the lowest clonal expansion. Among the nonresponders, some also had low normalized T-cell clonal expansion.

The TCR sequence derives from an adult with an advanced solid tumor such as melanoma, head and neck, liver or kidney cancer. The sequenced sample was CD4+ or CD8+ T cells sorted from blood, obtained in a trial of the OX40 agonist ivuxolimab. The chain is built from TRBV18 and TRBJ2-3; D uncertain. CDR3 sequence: CASSPLGTDTQYF. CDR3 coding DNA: TGTGCCAGCTCACCACTCGGCACAGATACGCAGTATTTT.